These T cell receptor beta chains were read from a single sample in a study of T cells after posttransplantation cyclophosphamide. Profiling relied on immunoSEQ multiplex PCR, and the TCRdb table lists in-frame clones only, not all of them. The sample shows 10,000 to 12,000 clones, more than 75% of them seen only once. Sequenced here: CD4+ T cells sorted from PBMCs, sampled after allogeneic stem cell transplant with posttransplant cyclophosphamide. The receptors derive from a male patient between 25 and 39 years old who received an allogeneic stem cell transplant from a related donor, was CMV-positive, and had acute GVHD only. Some T cells may have originated in the graft donor. CDR3s include the opening cysteine and the closing phenylalanine or tryptophan. A D gene is named only where the DNA matches it firmly. Clone size, where shown, is once, few, many, or a class for clones that have expanded.

d_gene: TRBD2; v_gene: TRBV14; abundance: -; j_gene: TRBJ2-5; CDR3aa: CASSPRTSGWETQYF; CDR3nt: TGTGCCAGCAGCCCGCGGACTAGCGGGTGGGAGACCCAGTACTTC
d_gene: -; v_gene: TRBV6-6; abundance: -; j_gene: TRBJ2-7; CDR3aa: CAAGGLVGEQYF; CDR3nt: TGTGCCGCCGGGGGTTTAGTTGGCGAGCAGTACTTC
d_gene: -; v_gene: TRBV5-8; abundance: -; j_gene: TRBJ1-5; CDR3aa: CASSLTTTTTPGPQHF; CDR3nt: TGTGCCAGCAGCTTGACGACTACTACTACCCCTGGGCCCCAGCATTTT
d_gene: -; v_gene: TRBV29-1; abundance: -; j_gene: TRBJ1-1; CDR3aa: CSYVTGLNTEAFF; CDR3nt: TGCAGCTATGTTACAGGGTTGAACACTGAAGCTTTCTTT
d_gene: -; v_gene: TRBV12-5; abundance: once; j_gene: TRBJ1-5; CDR3aa: CASGDWAYGNQPQHF; CDR3nt: TGTGCTAGTGGGGATTGGGCGTACGGCAATCAGCCCCAGCATTTT
d_gene: -; v_gene: TRBV19; abundance: -; j_gene: TRBJ1-2; CDR3aa: CASSIDSNYGYTF; CDR3nt: TGTGCCAGTAGTATCGACAGTAACTATGGCTACACCTTC
d_gene: TRBD1; v_gene: TRBV7-6; abundance: -; j_gene: TRBJ1-2; CDR3aa: CASSSGQGYGYTF; CDR3nt: TGTGCCAGCAGCTCCGGACAGGGATATGGCTACACCTTC
d_gene: -; v_gene: TRBV29-1; abundance: -; j_gene: TRBJ2-7; CDR3aa: CSVTSGDLYEQYF; CDR3nt: TGCAGCGTTACGTCAGGGGATCTCTACGAGCAGTACTTC
d_gene: -; v_gene: TRBV18; abundance: once; j_gene: TRBJ1-1; CDR3aa: CASSRTSNTEAFF; CDR3nt: TGTGCCAGCTCACGGACTTCGAACACTGAAGCTTTCTTT
d_gene: TRBD1; v_gene: TRBV18; abundance: -; j_gene: TRBJ1-5; CDR3aa: CASSPRDRGGNQPQHF; CDR3nt: TGTGCCAGCTCACCGAGGGACAGGGGGGGCAATCAGCCCCAGCATTTT
d_gene: -; v_gene: TRBV2; abundance: once; j_gene: TRBJ1-5; CDR3aa: CASGRETHSNQPQHF; CDR3nt: TGTGCCAGCGGGAGAGAGACTCATAGCAATCAGCCCCAGCATTTT
d_gene: -; v_gene: TRBV4-1; abundance: -; j_gene: TRBJ2-3; CDR3aa: CASSQDGHTDTQYF; CDR3nt: TGCGCCAGCAGCCAAGATGGGCACACAGATACGCAGTATTTT
d_gene: -; v_gene: TRBV18; abundance: few; j_gene: TRBJ2-5; CDR3aa: CASSRDIQETQYF; CDR3nt: TGTGCCAGCTCAAGGGACATCCAAGAGACCCAGTACTTC
d_gene: -; v_gene: TRBV5-1; abundance: -; j_gene: TRBJ2-2; CDR3aa: CASSFGQLTNTGELFF; CDR3nt: TGCGCCAGCAGCTTCGGACAGCTCACGAACACCGGGGAGCTGTTTTTT
d_gene: -; v_gene: TRBV27; abundance: -; j_gene: TRBJ1-5; CDR3aa: CASSLRRNQPQHF; CDR3nt: TGTGCCAGCAGTTTGCGGAGGAATCAGCCCCAGCATTTT
d_gene: -; v_gene: TRBV7-2; abundance: once; j_gene: TRBJ2-7; CDR3aa: CASSLRQGFNEQYF; CDR3nt: TGTGCCAGCAGCTTAAGGCAGGGATTTAACGAGCAGTACTTC
d_gene: TRBD2; v_gene: TRBV30; abundance: -; j_gene: TRBJ2-7; CDR3aa: CAWSPGGKIYEQYF; CDR3nt: TGTGCCTGGAGTCCCGGGGGGAAAATCTACGAGCAGTACTTC
d_gene: TRBD1; v_gene: TRBV27; abundance: -; j_gene: TRBJ1-1; CDR3aa: CASSWTGIMNTEAFF; CDR3nt: TGTGCCAGCAGCTGGACAGGGATAATGAACACTGAAGCTTTCTTT
d_gene: -; v_gene: TRBV6-1; abundance: -; j_gene: TRBJ2-3; CDR3aa: CASRPTSLDTQYF; CDR3nt: TGTGCCAGCAGACCTACTAGCCTGGATACGCAGTATTTT
d_gene: TRBD1; v_gene: TRBV27; abundance: -; j_gene: TRBJ1-1; CDR3aa: CASSLSPGGLNTEAFF; CDR3nt: TGTGCCAGCAGTTTATCTCCAGGGGGCTTGAACACTGAAGCTTTCTTT
d_gene: TRBD2; v_gene: TRBV6-6; abundance: -; j_gene: TRBJ2-2; CDR3aa: CASSYSTSGGAGELFF; CDR3nt: TGTGCCAGCAGTTATTCGACTAGCGGGGGGGCCGGGGAGCTGTTTTTT
d_gene: -; v_gene: TRBV13; abundance: -; j_gene: TRBJ2-3; CDR3aa: CASSLVSGKTQYF; CDR3nt: TGTGCCAGCAGCTTAGTTTCAGGGAAGACGCAGTATTTT
d_gene: -; v_gene: TRBV20-1; abundance: -; j_gene: TRBJ1-2; CDR3aa: CSIGEGYGYTF; CDR3nt: TGCAGTATAGGAGAGGGCTATGGCTACACCTTC
d_gene: -; v_gene: TRBV7-2; abundance: -; j_gene: TRBJ2-5; CDR3aa: CASSLGAGQETQYF; CDR3nt: TGTGCCAGCAGCTTAGGGGCAGGCCAAGAGACCCAGTACTTC
d_gene: TRBD1; v_gene: TRBV6-9; abundance: -; j_gene: TRBJ1-1; CDR3aa: CASGKTGGGVAFF; CDR3nt: TGTGCCAGCGGAAAGACAGGGGGCGGCGTAGCTTTCTTT
d_gene: -; v_gene: TRBV11-3; abundance: -; j_gene: TRBJ2-5; CDR3aa: CASSLGAGQQGPQYF; CDR3nt: TGTGCCAGCAGCTTAGGGGCAGGGCAGCAGGGGCCCCAGTACTTC
d_gene: TRBD1; v_gene: TRBV5-8; abundance: -; j_gene: TRBJ1-5; CDR3aa: CASSWTGPSNQPQHF; CDR3nt: TGTGCCAGCAGCTGGACAGGGCCCAGCAATCAGCCCCAGCATTTT
d_gene: TRBD1; v_gene: TRBV6-1; abundance: -; j_gene: TRBJ1-2; CDR3aa: CASKPPGQGGYGYTF; CDR3nt: TGTGCCAGCAAGCCCCCGGGACAGGGTGGCTATGGCTACACCTTC
d_gene: -; v_gene: TRBV7-9; abundance: -; j_gene: TRBJ1-1; CDR3aa: CASSRSGGDLIFFTEAFF; CDR3nt: TGTGCCAGCAGCAGGAGTGGGGGCGATTTAATTTTTTTCACTGAAGCTTTCTTT
d_gene: -; v_gene: TRBV11-2; abundance: -; j_gene: TRBJ2-7; CDR3aa: CASSLAGLVYEQYF; CDR3nt: TGTGCCAGCAGCTTAGCGGGATTAGTCTACGAGCAGTACTTC
d_gene: -; v_gene: TRBV18; abundance: -; j_gene: TRBJ1-2; CDR3aa: CASSQNGGAANYGYTF; CDR3nt: TGTGCCAGCTCTCAAAACGGAGGGGCTGCTAACTATGGCTACACCTTC
d_gene: -; v_gene: TRBV5-1; abundance: few; j_gene: TRBJ1-3; CDR3aa: CASSLGTGFSTIYF; CDR3nt: TGCGCCAGCAGCTTGGGCACAGGGTTCAGCACCATATATTTT
d_gene: -; v_gene: TRBV9; abundance: -; j_gene: TRBJ2-7; CDR3aa: CASSVMVSGEQYF; CDR3nt: TGTGCCAGCAGCGTAATGGTGTCAGGCGAGCAGTACTTC
d_gene: -; v_gene: TRBV14; abundance: -; j_gene: TRBJ1-5; CDR3aa: CASSQGGVQPQHF; CDR3nt: TGTGCCAGCAGCCAGGGAGGGGTTCAGCCCCAGCATTTT
d_gene: -; v_gene: TRBV6-1; abundance: few; j_gene: TRBJ1-2; CDR3aa: CASSEVGRGVTF; CDR3nt: TGTGCCAGCAGTGAAGTTGGCCGTGGAGTCACCTTC
d_gene: TRBD1; v_gene: TRBV9; abundance: -; j_gene: TRBJ1-1; CDR3aa: CASSALGTVSTEAFF; CDR3nt: TGTGCCAGCAGCGCCCTCGGGACAGTGAGCACTGAAGCTTTCTTT
d_gene: -; v_gene: TRBV4-3; abundance: once; j_gene: TRBJ1-4; CDR3aa: CASSLLGSEKLFF; CDR3nt: TGCGCCAGCAGCCTATTGGGGAGTGAAAAACTGTTTTTT
d_gene: -; v_gene: TRBV19; abundance: -; j_gene: TRBJ1-6; CDR3aa: CASSITPEHSPLHF; CDR3nt: TGTGCCAGTAGTATTACCCCGGAGCATTCACCCCTCCACTTT
d_gene: -; v_gene: TRBV7-2; abundance: -; j_gene: TRBJ1-1; CDR3aa: CASTRGSRPWNTEAFF; CDR3nt: TGTGCCAGCACCCGAGGCTCTCGGCCCTGGAACACTGAAGCTTTCTTT
d_gene: -; v_gene: TRBV19; abundance: -; j_gene: TRBJ1-6; CDR3aa: CASSNRDSYNSPLHF; CDR3nt: TGTGCCAGTAGTAACAGGGATTCCTATAATTCACCCCTCCACTTT
d_gene: TRBD1; v_gene: TRBV7-3; abundance: -; j_gene: TRBJ1-2; CDR3aa: CASSSPDRGYFGYTF; CDR3nt: TGTGCCAGCAGCTCCCCGGACAGGGGCTATTTTGGCTACACCTTC
d_gene: -; v_gene: TRBV2; abundance: once; j_gene: TRBJ2-3; CDR3aa: CASSLVLPTDTQYF; CDR3nt: TGTGCCAGCAGCCTAGTCCTTCCCACAGATACGCAGTATTTT
d_gene: TRBD2; v_gene: TRBV29-1; abundance: -; j_gene: TRBJ2-1; CDR3aa: CSAGPLAGFSYNEQFF; CDR3nt: TGCAGCGCCGGACCCCTAGCGGGGTTCTCCTACAATGAGCAGTTCTTC
d_gene: -; v_gene: TRBV27; abundance: -; j_gene: TRBJ1-1; CDR3aa: CASSSPPGGAFF; CDR3nt: TGTGCCAGCAGTTCCCCCCCCGGGGGAGCTTTCTTT
d_gene: TRBD1; v_gene: TRBV25-1; abundance: -; j_gene: TRBJ1-2; CDR3aa: CASSDRGLEGYTF; CDR3nt: TGTGCCAGCAGTGACAGGGGGTTAGAAGGCTACACCTTC
d_gene: TRBD1; v_gene: TRBV18; abundance: -; j_gene: TRBJ1-2; CDR3aa: CASSPPFGQGTYGYTF; CDR3nt: TGTGCCAGCTCACCACCGTTCGGACAGGGGACCTATGGCTACACCTTC
d_gene: -; v_gene: TRBV2; abundance: -; j_gene: TRBJ1-5; CDR3aa: CASSEEGVGNQPQHF; CDR3nt: TGTGCCAGCAGTGAAGAGGGGGTGGGCAATCAGCCCCAGCATTTT
d_gene: TRBD1; v_gene: TRBV25-1; abundance: -; j_gene: TRBJ2-2; CDR3aa: CASEPGQGMFGELFF; CDR3nt: TGTGCCAGCGAGCCGGGACAGGGGATGTTCGGGGAGCTGTTTTTT
d_gene: TRBD1; v_gene: TRBV4-2; abundance: once; j_gene: TRBJ1-4; CDR3aa: CASSLGTGNEKLFF; CDR3nt: TGTGCCAGCAGCCTCGGGACAGGGAATGAAAAACTGTTTTTT
d_gene: TRBD1; v_gene: TRBV7-8; abundance: -; j_gene: TRBJ1-2; CDR3aa: CASSLGGTGRMNYGYTF; CDR3nt: TGTGCCAGCAGCTTAGGAGGGACAGGGCGGATGAACTATGGCTACACCTTC
d_gene: -; v_gene: TRBV11-3; abundance: -; j_gene: TRBJ2-2; CDR3aa: CASSATGSGELFF; CDR3nt: TGTGCCAGCAGCGCTACAGGGTCCGGGGAGCTGTTTTTT
d_gene: -; v_gene: TRBV15; abundance: -; j_gene: TRBJ1-3; CDR3aa: CATSREYLTIYF; CDR3nt: TGTGCCACCAGCAGAGAATATCTCACCATATATTTT
d_gene: TRBD2; v_gene: TRBV2; abundance: -; j_gene: TRBJ2-1; CDR3aa: CASSLGLAGARWEQFF; CDR3nt: TGTGCCAGCAGTCTAGGACTAGCGGGGGCCCGGTGGGAGCAGTTCTTC